Reported below is one T cell receptor beta chain. Its antigen target is currently unknown. Per-nucleotide qualities are absent, and no much larger clonotype sits a single base away. The sample belongs to a study of T cell repertoires in cytomegalovirus infection (dated by TCRdb to between 2019 and 2020). Some background on the complete study: Peptide stimulations targeted recently identified HLA-C-restricted CMV epitopes, whose presentation resists viral immunomodulation, together with well-studied HLA-B-restricted epitopes. Donor HLA type was relevant to the analysis, because carriage of CMV infection together with the matching HLA type was indicated by public TCR beta signatures.

The treatment or condition label corresponds to: in vitro stimulation with specific CMV peptide epitopes to enrich CMV-specific T cells. TCRdb shows the sequencer as Illumina HiSeq 1500. The public reads were reanalyzed by TCRdb: fastp trimming at Q25, MiXCR alignment, in-frame beta chains only. Each CDR3 protein gets just one entry, which takes the most common genes and DNA from the rows behind it. The sample table lists about 470,000 distinct CDR3 sequences, approximately 42% of them with a count of one. Of the sample, about 39% is held by the ten largest clones. The CDR3 measures 14 amino acids from cysteine to phenylalanine. The retained sequence is limited to the CDR3, 42 bases, with the frame set at the first base. Trimming accounts for 1 base at V and 6 bases at J, while the number of junction bases matched to no gene is 4. From the germline V gene, CDR1 is SGHVS and CDR2 is FNYEAQ. Broader findings and caveats from the paper: Carriers of CMV infection plus the relevant HLA type were discriminated by the cumulative frequency of public TCR beta family members in the study cohort and in an independent roughly 370-donor cohort. The ex vivo response was dominated by HLA-C-restricted CMV-specific TCR beta clonotypes, and the single most frequent clonotype in two of eight donors was supplied by these HLA-C-restricted clonotypes.

This receptor chain uses TRBV7-6 and TRBJ2-7, and 9 junction bases match TRBD2. This clonotype originated in a human donor in good health (CMV status not recorded). Some clones in this sample may be carry-over from other donors' samples. The sample consisted of cultured PBMCs, taken from culture after CMV antigen stimulation. The CDR3 reads CASSLVAGVSEQYF. The DNA sequence is TGTGCCAGCAGCTTAGTAGCGGGAGTGAGCGAGCAGTACTTC.